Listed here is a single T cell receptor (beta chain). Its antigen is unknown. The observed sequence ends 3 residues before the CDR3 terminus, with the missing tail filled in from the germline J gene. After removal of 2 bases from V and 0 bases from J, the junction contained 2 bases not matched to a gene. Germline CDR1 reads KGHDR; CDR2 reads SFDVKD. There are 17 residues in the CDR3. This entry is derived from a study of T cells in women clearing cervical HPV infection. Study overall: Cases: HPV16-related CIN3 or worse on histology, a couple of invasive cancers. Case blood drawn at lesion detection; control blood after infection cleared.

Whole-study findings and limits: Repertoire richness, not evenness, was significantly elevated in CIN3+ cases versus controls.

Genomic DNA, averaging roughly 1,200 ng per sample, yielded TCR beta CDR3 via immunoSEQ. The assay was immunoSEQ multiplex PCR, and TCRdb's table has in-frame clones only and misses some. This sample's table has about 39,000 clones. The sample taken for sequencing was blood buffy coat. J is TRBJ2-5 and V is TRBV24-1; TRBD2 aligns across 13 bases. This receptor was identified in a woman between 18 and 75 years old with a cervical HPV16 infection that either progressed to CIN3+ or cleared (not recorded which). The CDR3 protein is CATSDSTSGGYQETQYF. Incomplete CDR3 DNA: TGTGCCACCAGTGATTCGACTAGCGGGGGGTACCAAGAGACC.